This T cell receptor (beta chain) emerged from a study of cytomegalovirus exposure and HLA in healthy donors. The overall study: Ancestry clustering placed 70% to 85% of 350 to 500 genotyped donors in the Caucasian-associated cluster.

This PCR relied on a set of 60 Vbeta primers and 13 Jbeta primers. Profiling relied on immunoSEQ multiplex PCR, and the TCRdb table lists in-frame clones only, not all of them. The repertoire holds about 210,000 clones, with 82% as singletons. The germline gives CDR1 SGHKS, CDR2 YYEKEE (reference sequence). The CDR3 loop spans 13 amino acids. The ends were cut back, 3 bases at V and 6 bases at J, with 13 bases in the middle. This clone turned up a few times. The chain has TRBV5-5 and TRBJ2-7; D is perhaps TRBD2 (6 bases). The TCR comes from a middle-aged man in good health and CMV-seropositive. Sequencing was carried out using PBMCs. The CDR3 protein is CASSWGTHTEQYV. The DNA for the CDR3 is TGTGCCAGCAGCTGGGGGACTCACACCGAGCAGTACGTC.